The 31 T cell receptor beta chains below were found in one sample sequenced in a study of blood T cell repertoires in COVID-19. This table comes from immunoSEQ multiplex PCR, and its TCRdb copy is limited to in-frame clones, with some not included. The sample carries 35,000 to 50,000 clones, 88% recorded once. Specimen: peripheral blood. The receptors were gathered from a human donor in a cohort sampled during active COVID-19.

V and J are TRBV18 and TRBJ2-2, with 9 bases matching TRBD2. V was clipped by 1 base and J by 4 bases; unmatched bases: 4. CDR1 KGHSH and CDR2 LQKENI come from the germline V gene. This CDR3 has 16 residues. CDR3 DNA sequence: TGTGCCAGCTCACCACAAAGCGGGAGGAGCACCGGGGAGCTGTTTTTT. Translation: CASSPQSGRSTGELFF.

The V call is TRBV28, the J call TRBJ1-6; D uncertain. Germline assignment: CDR1 MDHEN and CDR2 SYDVKM. V lost 6 bases and J 10 bases, leaving 22 bases between the germline ends. The CDR3 covers 16 residues. The CDR3: CASRGERDAIISPLHF. The CDR3 DNA is TGTGCCAGCAGAGGAGAACGGGATGCGATCATATCACCCCTCCACTTT.

This sequence joins TRBV3-1 (or the pseudogene TRBV3-2) and TRBJ2-1; 10 bases map to TRBD2. Germline CDR1 LGHDT, CDR2 YNNKEL (reference sequence). The CDR3 consists of 15 residues. V lost 0 bases and J lost 9; bases outside the gene matches: 5. CDR3 amino acids: CASSQEAGGPLEQFF. The CDR3 region has the DNA TGTGCCAGCAGCCAAGAAGCGGGAGGGCCTCTTGAGCAGTTCTTC.

The chain uses TRBV29-1 and TRBJ2-1; 8 bases are shared with TRBD2. Germline CDR1 reads SQVTM; CDR2 reads ANQGSEA. This CDR3 spans 19 amino acids. J was trimmed by 9 bases and V by 7 bases; bases with no gene match: 29. CDR3 amino acids: CSAASLIDVTGGLYGEQFF. CDR3 bases: TGCAGCGCGGCCTCTCTCATTGACGTGACGGGAGGGCTTTATGGTGAGCAGTTCTTC.

J is TRBJ1-5 and V is TRBV7-9; a possible D gene is TRBD1 (5 bases). V was clipped by 4 bases and J by 4 bases, with 11 bases between them. The CDR3 spans 14 residues. CDR1 is SEHNR and CDR2 is FQNEAQ in the germline V gene (reference sequence). CDR3 loop: CASSSGDGNQPQHF. DNA for the CDR3: TGTGCCAGCAGCTCGGGGGACGGGAATCAGCCCCAGCATTTT.

The rearrangement links TRBV7-9 to TRBJ1-2; 9 bases match TRBD1. After removal of 0 bases from V and 7 bases from J, the junction contained 9 bases not matched to a gene. Germline CDR1 is SEHNR and CDR2 is FQNEAQ (reference sequence). The CDR3 is 16 residues long. The CDR3: CASSLAGTDRGSGYTF. CDR3 in DNA: TGTGCCAGCAGCTTAGCGGGGACGGACAGGGGAAGTGGCTACACCTTC.

The chain uses TRBV7-9 and TRBJ2-5; 10 bases are shared with TRBD2. Losses at the gene ends were 2 bases for V and 6 bases for J; bases not matched to a gene: 15. Germline V gene sequence: CDR1 SEHNR, CDR2 FQNEAQ (reference sequence). The CDR3 has 18 amino acids. The CDR3 nucleotides are TGTGCCAGCAGCTTAAGGCTAGCGGGAGCGGGGCCGACACAGACCCAGTACTTC. It translates to CASSLRLAGAGPTQTQYF.

This sequence joins TRBV5-1 and TRBJ2-7, with 12 bases identical to TRBD2. Germline CDR1 SGHRS, CDR2 YFSETQ. There are 13 residues in the CDR3. The V gene end was trimmed by 7 bases and the J gene end by 3 bases; junction bases not matched to a gene: 2. CDR3 sequence (DNA): TGCGCCAGCGCACTAGCGGGAGGCTACGAGCAGTACTTC. Translating gives CASALAGGYEQYF.

CDR3 in DNA: TGTGCCAGCAGCTTTTCCAGCGGGTTTCATAGCAATCAGCCCCAGCATTTT. Translated: CASSFSSGFHSNQPQHF. The chain has TRBV12-1 and TRBJ1-5. TRBV12-1 corresponds to a pseudogene. This CDR3 spans 17 amino acids.

This chain connects TRBV27 to TRBJ1-1, with D tentatively TRBD1 (6 bases). The CDR3 is made up of 14 amino acids. V gave up 2 bases and J gave up 5 bases, with 12 bases separating them. CDR1 and CDR2 (germline): MNHEY, SMNVEV (reference sequence). The CDR3 region has the DNA TGTGCCAGCAGTTTAGGTAGGGGGTCTACTGAAGCTTTCTTT. It is translated as CASSLGRGSTEAFF.

The chain combines TRBV7-9 with TRBJ2-7; 8 bases are a match to TRBD1. The CDR3 is made up of 14 amino acids. The germline V gene has CDR1 SEHNR and CDR2 FQNEAQ (reference sequence). The trim removed 1 base at V and 6 bases at J, leaving 5 bases unmatched. The CDR3 DNA sequence: TGTGCCAGCAGCTTAGGTGGCCAGGGGGCCGAGCAGTACTTC. Encoded protein: CASSLGGQGAEQYF.

The chain has TRBV9 and TRBJ2-7, with 9 bases lining up with TRBD1. This CDR3 has 14 residues. Trimming cost V 4 bases and J 5 bases; bases outside gene matches: 7. Germline CDR1 reads SGDLS; CDR2 reads YYNGEE. The CDR3 DNA is TGTGCCAGCAGCAAAATACAGGGGGCCGACGAGCAGTACTTC. Translated: CASSKIQGADEQYF.

The CDR3 DNA follows: TGTGCCATCTGGGCGTATGGCTACACCTTC. This encodes CAIWAYGYTF. V gene TRBV28 combines with J gene TRBJ1-2, with D uncertain. The CDR3 runs to 10 residues. The V and J ends lost 10 bases and 5 bases respectively, with 8 bases between them. Germline V gene data show CDR1 as MDHEN and CDR2 as SYDVKM.

Concerning this clone: The junction departs from germline at one end; a sequencing error may be responsible. The chain couples TRBV28 to TRBJ1-4; D may be TRBD1 (5 bases). The V gene's germline CDR1 is MDHEN and CDR2 SYDVKM. The CDR3 length is 15 residues. The CDR3 sequence is CASSSDSSRNEKVFF. CDR3 nucleotides: TGTGCCAGCAGTAGCGACAGTAGCAGAAATGAAAAAGTGTTTTTT.

The chain uses TRBV6-5 and TRBJ1-1; possible D gene TRBD1, 6 bases. This CDR3 is 12 amino acids long. V was shortened by 5 bases and J by 8 bases, with 12 bases between the two germline ends. Per the germline V gene, CDR1 is MNHEY and CDR2 is SVGAGI. CDR3 sequence: CASSRGDREAFF. The CDR3, as DNA: TGTGCCAGCAGTAGGGGAGACAGGGAAGCTTTCTTT.

CDR3 bases: TGCGCCAGCAGTGGGGGACAGGGGGCCTACGAGCAGTACTTC. Translated, it gives CASSGGQGAYEQYF. This chain connects TRBV10-1 to TRBJ2-7, with 11 bases aligning to TRBD1. Trimming cost V 4 bases and J 2 bases; bases outside gene matches: 1. CDR3 length: 14 amino acids. In germline, CDR1 is WNHNN, CDR2 SYGVQD (reference sequence).

Only one count was recorded for this clone. The chain carries TRBV6-1 and TRBJ2-1, with TRBD2 as a possible D gene (6 bases). CDR3 length: 14 residues. CDR1 and CDR2 (germline): MNHNS, SASEGT. V gave up 7 bases and J gave up 5 bases, with 15 bases separating them. The CDR3 loop is CASKEDYLHNEQFF. DNA for the CDR3: TGTGCCAGCAAAGAGGACTATCTTCACAATGAGCAGTTCTTC.

The rearrangement uses TRBV28 and TRBJ1-3; D is perhaps TRBD1 (6 bases). Between the trimmed V and J ends, which lost 6 bases and 0 bases, there was a span of 12 bases. In germline, CDR1 is MDHEN, CDR2 SYDVKM. The CDR3 has 15 residues. The CDR3 here is CASRQGPLSGNTIYF. The CDR3 DNA sequence: TGTGCCAGCAGACAGGGACCCCTCTCTGGAAACACCATATATTTT. The full variable domain, in which reference TRBV28 and TRBJ1-3 provide the parts outside the CDR3, is DVKVTQSSRYLVKRTGEKVFLECVQDMDHENMFWYRQDPGLGLRLIYFSYDVKMKEKGDIPEGYSVSREKKERFSLILESASTNQTSMYLCASRQGPLSGNTIYFGEGSWLTVV.

The V call is TRBV6-2 or TRBV6-3, the J call TRBJ2-1; 7 nucleotides agree with TRBD2. Germline CDR1 is MNHEY and CDR2 is SVGEGT. The CDR3 is 15 amino acids. After removal of 2 bases from V and 3 bases from J, the junction contained 4 bases not matched to a gene. CDR3 DNA: TGTGCCAGCAGTTACCGGGCGGGAGACTACAATGAGCAGTTCTTC. Protein: CASSYRAGDYNEQFF.

The genes are TRBV7-9 and TRBJ1-1, with 7 bases fitting TRBD1. The length of the CDR3 is 12 residues. V trimming: 5 bases; J trimming: 4 bases; junction bases outside the gene matches: 1. Looked up from germline, CDR1 is SEHNR and CDR2 is FQNEAQ (reference sequence). The CDR3 region is CASSDRATEAFF. Here the CDR3 DNA reads TGTGCCAGCAGCGACAGGGCCACTGAAGCTTTCTTT.

The table lists this clone with a count of one. This chain uses TRBV6-2 or TRBV6-3 with TRBJ1-2; 10 nucleotides line up with TRBD1. Germline V gene lookup returns CDR1 MNHEY and CDR2 SVGEGT. The ends lost 5 bases at V and 2 bases at J; junction bases unmatched: 5. This CDR3 region has 15 residues. CDR3 in DNA: TGTGCCAGCAGTGATCCGGGACAGGGGAACTATGGCTACACCTTC. This codes for CASSDPGQGNYGYTF.

The chain is built from TRBV11-3 and TRBJ2-2, with 11 bases matching TRBD1. The CDR3 extends over 16 amino acids. The trim removed 5 bases at V and 8 bases at J, leaving 10 bases unmatched. From germline, CDR1 is SGHNT and CDR2 YENEEA. The CDR3 loop reads CASSPGGDRGNGELFF. DNA for the CDR3: TGTGCCAGCAGCCCTGGGGGGGACAGGGGGAATGGGGAGCTGTTTTTT. Full variable domain (outside the CDR3, taken from reference TRBV11-3 and TRBJ2-2): EAGVVQSPRYKIIEKKQPVAFWCNPISGHNTLYWYLQNLGQGPELLIRYENEEAVDDSQLPKDRFSAERLKGVDSTLKIQPAELGDSAVYLCASSPGGDRGNGELFFGEGSRLTVL.

This clone occurred once. This chain connects TRBV30 to TRBJ1-5; D is undetermined. The CDR3 sequence is 13 residues long. Germline assignment: CDR1 GTSNPN and CDR2 SVGIG (reference sequence). V was cut by 7 bases and J by 0 bases, with 10 bases left in between. The CDR3 nucleotides are TGTGCCTTCAGGCGGGATAGCAATCAGCCCCAGCATTTT. It yields the protein CAFRRDSNQPQHF.

This chain uses TRBV2 with TRBJ1-1, with D possibly being TRBD1 (5 bases). V was clipped by 5 bases and J by 4 bases, with 20 bases between them. Germline V gene data show CDR1 as SNHLY and CDR2 as FYNNEI. The CDR3 extends over 16 amino acids. The CDR3, as DNA: TGTGCCAGCAGTCCTAGGGCCAGGGTGGTCGGCACTGAAGCTTTCTTT. Amino acids: CASSPRARVVGTEAFF.

This chain links TRBV7-9 with TRBJ2-7; D perhaps matches TRBD2 (6 bases). The CDR3 runs to 15 residues. Germline CDR1 reads SEHNR; CDR2 reads FQNEAQ (reference sequence). V was cut by 1 base and J by 5 bases, with 15 bases left in between. The CDR3 coding sequence is TGTGCCAGCAGCTTAGGGACCGCCCCGGGGGACGAGCAGTACTTC. It specifies CASSLGTAPGDEQYF.

V and J are TRBV6-5 and TRBJ1-2, with D tentatively TRBD1 (6 bases). Germline V gives CDR1 MNHEY, CDR2 SVGAGI. This CDR3 spans 13 amino acids. The V gene lost 8 bases and the J gene lost 5 bases, with 15 bases spanning the gap. This CDR3 is CASEENQGYGYTF. The CDR3 DNA is TGTGCCAGCGAAGAGAACCAGGGGTATGGCTACACCTTC.

This chain uses TRBV27 with TRBJ1-1; 8 nucleotides match TRBD1. Germline CDR1 and CDR2: MNHEY and SMNVEV (reference sequence). The CDR3 runs to 15 residues. Trimming at V came to 2 bases and at J to 5 bases, leaving 7 bases not matched to a gene. In nucleotides, the CDR3 is TGTGCCAGCAGTTTAGGTCAGGGGGCGCGAACTGAAGCTTTCTTT. Its protein product is CASSLGQGARTEAFF.

This sequence joins TRBV4-1 and TRBJ1-4, with a tentative D call TRBD1 (6 bases). CDR1 is MGHRA and CDR2 is YSYEKL in the germline V gene. Between the trimmed V and J ends, which lost 0 bases and 6 bases, there was a span of 17 bases. The CDR3 length is 17 residues. The CDR3 is CASSQDGQFPEDEKLFF. The CDR3, as DNA: TGCGCCAGCAGCCAAGACGGACAGTTTCCTGAGGATGAAAAACTGTTTTTT.

The chain employs TRBV6-5 and TRBJ2-1; 8 bases are shared with TRBD2. V lost 8 bases, J lost 0 bases, and 6 bases stayed unmatched. Looked up from germline, CDR1 is MNHEY and CDR2 is SVGAGI. The CDR3 length is 15 residues. CDR3 region: CASARLASSYNEQFF. CDR3 DNA sequence: TGTGCCAGCGCCCGACTAGCGAGCTCCTACAATGAGCAGTTCTTC.

This clone is a singleton in its sample. The gene calls are TRBV3-1 (or the pseudogene TRBV3-2) and TRBJ1-1; TRBD1 matches at 7 bases. V lost 2 bases, J lost 1 base, and 4 bases stayed unmatched. Germline CDR1 LGHDT, CDR2 YNNKEL (reference sequence). This CDR3 has 15 amino acids. Here the CDR3 reads CASSQLGGPNTEAFF. Written as DNA, the CDR3 is TGTGCCAGCAGCCAACTAGGGGGCCCGAACACTGAAGCTTTCTTT.

The chain joins TRBV6-6 to TRBJ1-6; 7 nucleotides line up with TRBD1. The CDR3 spans 15 residues. The trim removed 5 bases at V and 9 bases at J, leaving 10 bases unmatched. Germline values: CDR1 MNHNY, CDR2 SVGAGI (reference sequence). CDR3 bases: TGTGCCAGCAGTCCACCAGGGGGTAGTGGTTCACCCCTCCACTTT. Translating gives CASSPPGGSGSPLHF.